Sequencing of this TCR beta chain was carried out in a study of neurological immune-mediated disorders. Using its own MiXCR run on the 5' RACE reads, TCRdb lists one record per CDR3 protein. The table lists about 21,000 distinct CDR3 sequences, 5.5% to 8% of them singletons. This clonotype appeared many times. The CDR3 extends over 16 amino acids. The V gene lost 6 bases and the J gene lost 4 bases, with 19 bases spanning the gap. Germline CDR1 MRHNA, CDR2 SNTAGT. The sample was CD8+ T cells from blood. The TCR was taken from a man between 18 and 35 years old in good health. The V gene is TRBV6-4, the J gene TRBJ2-1, with D perhaps given as TRBD1 or TRBD2 (5 bases each). Here the CDR3 reads CASSPLGVGEYNEQFF. The CDR3 DNA reads as TGTGCCAGCAGCCCCCTGGGAGTGGGGGAATACAATGAGCAGTTCTTC.